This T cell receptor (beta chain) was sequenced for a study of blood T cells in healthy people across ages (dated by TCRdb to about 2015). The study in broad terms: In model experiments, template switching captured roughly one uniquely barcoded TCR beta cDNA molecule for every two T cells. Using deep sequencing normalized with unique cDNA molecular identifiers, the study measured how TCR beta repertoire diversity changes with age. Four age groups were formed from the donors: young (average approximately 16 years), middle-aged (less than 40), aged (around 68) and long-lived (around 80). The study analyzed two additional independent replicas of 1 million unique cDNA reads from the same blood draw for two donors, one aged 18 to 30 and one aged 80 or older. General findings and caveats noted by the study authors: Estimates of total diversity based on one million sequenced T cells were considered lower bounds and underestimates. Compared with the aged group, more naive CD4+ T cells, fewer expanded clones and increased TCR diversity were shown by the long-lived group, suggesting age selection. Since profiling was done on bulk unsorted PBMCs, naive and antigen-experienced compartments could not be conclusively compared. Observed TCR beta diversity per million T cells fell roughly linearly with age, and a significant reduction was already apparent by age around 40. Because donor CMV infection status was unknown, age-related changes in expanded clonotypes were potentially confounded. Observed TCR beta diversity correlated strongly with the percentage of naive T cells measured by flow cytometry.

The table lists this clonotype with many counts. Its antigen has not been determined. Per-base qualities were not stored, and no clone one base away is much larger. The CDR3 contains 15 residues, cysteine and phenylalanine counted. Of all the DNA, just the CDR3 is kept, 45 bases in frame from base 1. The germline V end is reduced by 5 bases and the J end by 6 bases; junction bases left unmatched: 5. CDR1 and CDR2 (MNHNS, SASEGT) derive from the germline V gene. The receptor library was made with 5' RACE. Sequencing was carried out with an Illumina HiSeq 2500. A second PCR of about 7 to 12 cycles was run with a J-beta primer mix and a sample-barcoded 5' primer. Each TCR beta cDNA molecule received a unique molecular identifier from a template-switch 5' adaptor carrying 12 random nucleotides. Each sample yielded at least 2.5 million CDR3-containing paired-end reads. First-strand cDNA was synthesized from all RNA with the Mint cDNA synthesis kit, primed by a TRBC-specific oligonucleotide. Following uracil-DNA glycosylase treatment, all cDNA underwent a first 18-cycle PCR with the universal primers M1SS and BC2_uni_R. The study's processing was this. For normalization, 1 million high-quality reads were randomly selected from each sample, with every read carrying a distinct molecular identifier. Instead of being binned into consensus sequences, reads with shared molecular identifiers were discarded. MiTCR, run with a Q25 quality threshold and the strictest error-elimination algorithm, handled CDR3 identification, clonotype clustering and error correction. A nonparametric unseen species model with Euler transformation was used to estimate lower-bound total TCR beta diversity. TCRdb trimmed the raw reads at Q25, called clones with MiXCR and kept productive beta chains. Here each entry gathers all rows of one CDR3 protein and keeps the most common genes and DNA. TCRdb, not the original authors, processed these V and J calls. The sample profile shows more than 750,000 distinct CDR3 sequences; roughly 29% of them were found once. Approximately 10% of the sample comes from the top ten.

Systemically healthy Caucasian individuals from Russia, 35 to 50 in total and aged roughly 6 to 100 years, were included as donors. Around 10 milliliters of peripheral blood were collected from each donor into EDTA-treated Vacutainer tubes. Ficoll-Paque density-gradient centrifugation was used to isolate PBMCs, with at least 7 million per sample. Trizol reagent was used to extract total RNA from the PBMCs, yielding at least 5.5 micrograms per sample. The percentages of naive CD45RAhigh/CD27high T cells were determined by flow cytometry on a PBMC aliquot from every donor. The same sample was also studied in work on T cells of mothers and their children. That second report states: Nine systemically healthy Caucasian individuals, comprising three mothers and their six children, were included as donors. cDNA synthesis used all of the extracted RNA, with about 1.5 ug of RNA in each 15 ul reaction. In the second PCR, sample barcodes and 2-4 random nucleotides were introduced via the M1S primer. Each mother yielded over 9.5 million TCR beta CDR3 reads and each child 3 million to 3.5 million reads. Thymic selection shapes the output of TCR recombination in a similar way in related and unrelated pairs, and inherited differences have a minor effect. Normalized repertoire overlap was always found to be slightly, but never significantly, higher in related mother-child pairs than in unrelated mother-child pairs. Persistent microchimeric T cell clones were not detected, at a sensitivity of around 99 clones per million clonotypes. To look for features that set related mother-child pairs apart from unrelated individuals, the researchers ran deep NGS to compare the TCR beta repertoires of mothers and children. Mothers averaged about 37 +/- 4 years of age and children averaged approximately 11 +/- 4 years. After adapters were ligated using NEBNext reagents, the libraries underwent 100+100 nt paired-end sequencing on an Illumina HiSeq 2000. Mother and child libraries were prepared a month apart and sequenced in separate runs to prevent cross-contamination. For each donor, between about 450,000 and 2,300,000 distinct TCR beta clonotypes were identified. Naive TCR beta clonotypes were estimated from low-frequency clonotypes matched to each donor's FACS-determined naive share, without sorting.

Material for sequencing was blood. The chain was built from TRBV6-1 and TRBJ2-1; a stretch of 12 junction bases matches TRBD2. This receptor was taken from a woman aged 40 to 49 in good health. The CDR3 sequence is CASSPTSGGLNEQFF. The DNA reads TGTGCCAGCAGTCCGACTAGCGGGGGTCTCAATGAGCAGTTCTTC.